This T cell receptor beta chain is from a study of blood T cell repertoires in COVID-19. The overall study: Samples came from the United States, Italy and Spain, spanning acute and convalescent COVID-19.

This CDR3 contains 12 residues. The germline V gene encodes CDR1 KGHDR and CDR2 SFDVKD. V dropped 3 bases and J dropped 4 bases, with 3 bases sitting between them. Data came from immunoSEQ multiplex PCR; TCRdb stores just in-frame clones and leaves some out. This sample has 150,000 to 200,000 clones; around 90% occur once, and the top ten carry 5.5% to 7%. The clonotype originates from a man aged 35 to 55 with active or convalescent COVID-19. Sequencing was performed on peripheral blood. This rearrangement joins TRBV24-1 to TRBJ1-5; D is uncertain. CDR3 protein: CATSDANQPQHF. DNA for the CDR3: TGTGCCACCAGTGATGCGAATCAGCCCCAGCATTTT.